These T cell receptor beta chains were read from a single sample in a study of identical twins. TCRdb analysed the 5' RACE reads with MiXCR anew, one entry per CDR3 protein. The table lists around 280,000 distinct CDR3 sequences, about 8.1% of them singletons. This sample also appeared in a second study, on yellow fever vaccine responses in identical twins.

Sequenced: memory (CD45RO+) T cells sorted from blood. The source of these receptors is a woman aged 18-29 years in good health. The CDR3 runs from the conserved cysteine through the conserved F or W. Fields, in order: clone size, V gene, J gene, D gene, CDR3 protein, CDR3 DNA. The D gene is left open where the match is weak. A row's size may be missing; if present it is once, few, many or a size class.

many	TRBV28	TRBJ2-3	TRBD1	CASTHDRTGTGRVADTQYF	TGTGCCAGCACTCATGATCGGACCGGGACAGGGAGGGTTGCAGATACGCAGTATTTT
many	TRBV4-1	TRBJ1-2	NA	CASSQEYGYTF	TGCGCCAGCAGCCAGGAATATGGCTACACCTTC
NA	TRBV11-2	TRBJ2-2	NA	CASSRQGQLNTGELFF	TGTGCCAGCAGTCGTCAGGGACAACTGAACACCGGGGAGCTGTTTTTT
many	TRBV6-5	TRBJ2-3	TRBD2	CASSYTSGSADTQYF	TGTGCCAGCAGTTACACTAGCGGGAGCGCAGATACGCAGTATTTT
many	TRBV29-1	TRBJ2-7	TRBD2	CSVEKRTSGNYEQYF	TGCAGCGTTGAAAAGCGAACTAGCGGGAACTACGAGCAGTACTTC
many	TRBV5-1	TRBJ1-2	NA	CASSLAAGPMYGYTF	TGCGCCAGCAGCTTGGCCGCTGGGCCAATGTATGGCTACACCTTC
many	TRBV20-1	TRBJ2-5	TRBD2	CSARSGDKVETQYF	TGCAGTGCTAGAAGCGGGGATAAGGTGGAGACCCAGTACTTC
NA	TRBV28	TRBJ1-5	TRBD1	CASSTTGGGNQPQHF	TGTGCCAGCAGTACGACAGGGGGGGGCAATCAGCCCCAGCATTTT
few	TRBV4-1	TRBJ2-1	TRBD2	CASSLGLAGGGYNEQFF	TGCGCCAGCAGCCTAGGACTAGCGGGAGGAGGGTACAATGAGCAGTTCTTC
NA	TRBV21-1	TRBJ2-7	NA	CASSAPGQGFSYEQYF	TGTGCCAGCAGCGCCCCGGGACAGGGTTTTTCCTACGAGCAGTACTTC
few	TRBV7-9	TRBJ1-2	NA	CASSTRNEGSNYGYTF	TGTGCCAGCAGCACCCGAAATGAAGGATCTAACTATGGCTACACCTTC
NA	TRBV28	TRBJ1-5	NA	CASTPGGPNQPQHF	TGTGCCAGCACCCCGGGGGGACCCAATCAGCCCCAGCATTTT
few	TRBV6-1	TRBJ1-2	NA	CASRPGSDGYTF	TGTGCCAGCAGGCCAGGATCGGATGGCTACACCTTC
few	TRBV20-1	TRBJ1-5	NA	CSASSNQPQHF	TGCAGTGCTAGTAGCAATCAGCCCCAGCATTTT
many	TRBV29-1	TRBJ2-3	TRBD1	CSVLGPGQESSSTDTQYF	TGCAGCGTTTTGGGCCCGGGACAGGAGAGTTCTAGCACAGATACGCAGTATTTT
NA	TRBV28	TRBJ1-4	NA	CASSSPRGGEKLFF	TGTGCCAGCAGTTCCCCCAGGGGCGGGGAAAAACTGTTTTTT
few	TRBV13	TRBJ2-2	TRBD2	CASSPTSRLAGANTGELFF	TGTGCCAGCAGCCCTACGTCGCGGCTAGCGGGAGCGAACACCGGGGAGCTGTTTTTT
many	TRBV7-9	TRBJ2-7	NA	CASSLTSSSYEQYF	TGTGCCAGCAGCCTTACCTCCAGCTCCTACGAGCAGTACTTC
few	TRBV7-9	TRBJ1-3	NA	CASSLGANTIYF	TGTGCCAGCAGCTTAGGAGCAAACACCATATATTTT
many	TRBV20-1	TRBJ2-7	TRBD2	CSAIRAGGGSYEQYF	TGCAGTGCTATACGTGCGGGAGGGGGCTCCTACGAGCAGTACTTC
few	TRBV6-5	TRBJ2-2	TRBD1	CASSFRTGHTGELFF	TGTGCCAGCAGTTTCCGGACAGGCCACACCGGGGAGCTGTTTTTT
many	TRBV12-3/TRBV12-4	TRBJ2-1	TRBD1	CASRPGQGSEQFF	TGTGCCAGCCGACCGGGACAGGGGTCTGAGCAGTTCTTC
NA	TRBV24-1	TRBJ2-1	TRBD2	CATARTSGLSYNEQFF	TGTGCCACCGCGAGGACTAGCGGGTTATCCTACAATGAGCAGTTCTTC
NA	TRBV4-1	TRBJ1-4	NA	CASSHTVVQNEKLFF	TGCGCCAGCAGCCATACGGTGGTGCAAAATGAAAAACTGTTTTTT
NA	TRBV12-2	TRBJ2-1	NA	CASRLAQGLAGASYNEQFF	TGTGCAAGTCGCTTAGCGCAGGGACTAGCGGGAGCCTCCTACAATGAGCAGTTCTTC
many	TRBV5-6	TRBJ1-6	TRBD1	CASRLTGDNSPLHF	TGTGCCAGCAGATTGACAGGGGATAATTCACCCCTCCACTTT
many	TRBV27	TRBJ1-1	NA	CASWARNTEAFF	TGTGCCAGCTGGGCACGGAACACTGAAGCTTTCTTT
NA	TRBV6-1	TRBJ1-3	NA	CASTDRSGNTIYF	TGTGCCAGCACGGACAGATCTGGAAACACCATATATTTT
few	TRBV12-3/TRBV12-4	TRBJ2-2	NA	CASSFPIRNTGELFF	TGTGCCAGCAGTTTTCCCATACGAAACACCGGGGAGCTGTTTTTT
NA	TRBV12-3/TRBV12-4	TRBJ1-2	NA	CASSWGGNPYGYTF	TGTGCCAGCAGTTGGGGGGGAAATCCGTATGGCTACACCTTC
few	TRBV3-1	TRBJ2-3	NA	CASSHRDPSTDTQYF	TGTGCCAGCAGCCACCGGGACCCCTCCACAGATACGCAGTATTTT
many	TRBV6-1	TRBJ2-4	NA	CASSRKGLAKNIQYF	TGTGCCAGCAGTCGGAAGGGCTTAGCCAAAAACATTCAGTACTTC
few	TRBV6-5	TRBJ2-3	NA	CASSYSTAPGTDTQYF	TGTGCCAGCAGTTACTCGACAGCACCAGGCACAGATACGCAGTATTTT
few	TRBV7-8	TRBJ2-1	NA	CASGPGDKDNEQFF	TGTGCCAGCGGCCCCGGGGACAAAGACAATGAGCAGTTCTTC
NA	TRBV20-1	TRBJ1-1	NA	CSARHPPTEYTEAFF	TGCAGTGCTAGACACCCCCCGACGGAGTACACTGAAGCTTTCTTT
many	TRBV5-1	TRBJ1-4	NA	CASSNGQINEKLFF	TGCGCCAGCAGCAACGGACAGATTAATGAAAAACTGTTTTTT